Listed here are 23 T cell receptor beta chains from one sample, sequenced in a study of blood T cell repertoires in COVID-19. The protocol was immunoSEQ multiplex PCR, while the TCRdb copy is restricted to in-frame clones and leaves out a portion. The data show approximately 200,000 clones, approximately 85% seen once. Sequences were obtained from peripheral blood. These receptors were obtained from a man in his fifties or sixties with acute or convalescent COVID-19.

This chain links TRBV27 with TRBJ1-2; D might be TRBD1 (5 bases). Germline-derived CDR1 and CDR2 are MNHEY and SMNVEV (reference sequence). This CDR3 contains 13 residues. V was pared by 5 bases and J by 2 bases, with 9 bases between. The CDR3: CASSLQENYGYTF. The CDR3 region has the DNA TGTGCCAGCAGTCTACAGGAAAACTATGGCTACACCTTC.

The chain carries TRBV7-6 and TRBJ2-1, with TRBD1 matching 7 bases. The J segment lost 4 bases and the V segment lost 2 bases, leaving 5 bases of the junction unmatched. Per germline, CDR1 SGHVS and CDR2 FNYEAQ. The CDR3 has 15 amino acids. CDR3 in amino acids: CASSLQQGPYNEQFF. DNA for the CDR3: TGTGCCAGCAGCTTACAACAGGGGCCTTACAATGAGCAGTTCTTC.

V usage is TRBV7-3 and J usage is TRBJ2-1; 7 bases map to TRBD2. The CDR3 covers 16 residues. Germline V lookup: CDR1 SGHTA, CDR2 FQGTGA. Trimming removed 5 bases from V and 5 bases from J; junction bases left unmatched: 12. The CDR3 reads CASSPQERGLHNEQFF. CDR3 coding DNA: TGTGCCAGCAGCCCCCAGGAGCGGGGACTACACAATGAGCAGTTCTTC.

The chain links TRBV12-3 or TRBV12-4 to TRBJ1-2; no firm D call. The CDR3 spans 13 residues. V was clipped by 6 bases and J by 7 bases, with 15 bases between them. CDR3 bases: TGTGCCAGCAGCCCGGCCGGAGGGTCTGGCTACACCTTC. Encoded protein: CASSPAGGSGYTF.

This chain links TRBV5-4 with TRBJ2-2, with 11 bases lining up with TRBD2. Trimming removed 5 bases from V and 2 bases from J; junction bases left unmatched: 5. The CDR3 sequence is 16 residues long. Germline V lookup: CDR1 SGHNT, CDR2 YYREEE (reference sequence). The CDR3 nucleotides are TGTGCCAGCAGTTCTACTAGCGGGAGTAACACCGGGGAGCTGTTTTTT. It is translated as CASSSTSGSNTGELFF.

This clone was recorded a few times. The same CDR3 arises from other DNA sequences in this sample as well. The chain employs TRBV12-3 or TRBV12-4 and TRBJ1-1; the D is unclear. The length of the CDR3 is 13 residues. V lost 5 bases, J lost 1 base, and 8 bases lay in between. CDR3 coding DNA: TGTGCCAGCAGTCCCCCAAAGAACACTGAAGCTTTCTTT. As protein: CASSPPKNTEAFF.

This chain joins TRBV5-1 and TRBJ2-1; 8 bases are a match to TRBD2. With 0 bases clipped from V and 6 bases from J, the junction kept 2 bases outside the gene matches. This CDR3 spans 14 amino acids. Germline CDR1 is SGHRS and CDR2 is YFSETQ. CDR3 residues: CASSLEGTSNEQFF. CDR3 in DNA: TGCGCCAGCAGCTTGGAGGGGACTAGCAATGAGCAGTTCTTC.

The count of this clone is one. This rearrangement joins TRBV5-1 to TRBJ1-2; possible D gene TRBD1, 5 bases. V lost 4 bases and J 3 bases, leaving 13 bases between the germline ends. Looked up from germline, CDR1 is SGHRS and CDR2 is YFSETQ. There are 14 residues in the CDR3. The CDR3 loop reads CASSPREAYYGYTF. For the CDR3, the DNA is TGCGCCAGCAGCCCCAGGGAGGCCTACTATGGCTACACCTTC.

This clone has only a few counts. The chain carries TRBV9 and TRBJ1-3; 8 positions agree with TRBD1. Germline V lookup: CDR1 SGDLS, CDR2 YYNGEE. The CDR3 loop spans 17 amino acids. J was trimmed by 0 bases and V by 0 bases; bases with no gene match: 5. The CDR3 here is CASSVGTGRNSGNTIYF. CDR3 DNA sequence: TGTGCCAGCAGCGTAGGGACAGGGCGAAACTCTGGAAACACCATATATTTT. Full variable domain (remainder filled in from reference TRBV9 and TRBJ1-3): DSGVTQTPKHLITATGQRVTLRCSPRSGDLSVYWYQQSLDQGLQFLIQYYNGEERAKGNILERFSAQQFPDLHSELNLSSLELGDSALYFCASSVGTGRNSGNTIYFGEGSWLTVV.

This clone was recorded once. The V call is TRBV12-3 or TRBV12-4, the J call TRBJ2-5, with a tentative D call TRBD2 (5 bases). The CDR3 runs to 13 residues. Trimming stripped 3 bases from V and 3 bases from J, with 8 bases between. The CDR3 coding sequence is TGTGCCAGCAGTTTTGGGGAGAAAGAGACCCAGTACTTC. This gives the protein CASSFGEKETQYF.

The gene calls are TRBV2 and TRBJ2-1, with 7 positions matching TRBD1. Trimming removed 4 bases from V and 7 bases from J; junction bases left unmatched: 7. Germline V CDR1 and CDR2: SNHLY, FYNNEI. CDR3 size: 14 residues. The CDR3 sequence: CASSGQGAKNEQFF. DNA for the CDR3: TGTGCCAGCAGTGGACAGGGAGCCAAGAATGAGCAGTTCTTC.

Written as DNA, the CDR3 is TGTGCCAGTAGTACCCGGCTAGCGGGCTCCTACGAGCAGTACTTC. It yields the protein CASSTRLAGSYEQYF. J is TRBJ2-7 and V is TRBV19, with 8 bases matching TRBD2. The CDR3 runs to 15 residues. In germline, CDR1 is LNHDA, CDR2 SQIVND (reference sequence). Unmatched junction bases numbered 5, after V lost 4 bases and J lost 0 bases.

The chain is built from TRBV5-6 and TRBJ1-6; the match to TRBD1 covers 10 bases. The CDR3 length is 14 residues. Germline loops: CDR1 SGHDT, CDR2 YYEEEE. J lost 7 bases, V lost 5 bases, and 3 bases had no gene match. The CDR3 sequence: CASRRQGANSPLHF. Written as DNA, the CDR3 is TGTGCCAGCAGACGACAGGGGGCCAATTCACCCCTCCACTTT. The full variable domain, its missing parts supplied by reference TRBV5-6 and TRBJ1-6, is DAGVTQSPTHLIKTRGQQVTLRCSPKSGHDTVSWYQQALGQGPQFIFQYYEEEERQRGNFPDRFSGHQFPNYSSELNVNALLLGDSALYLCASRRQGANSPLHFGNGTRLTVT.

V is TRBV9 and J is TRBJ1-3; 7 bases map to TRBD1. The germline gives CDR1 SGDLS, CDR2 YYNGEE. The CDR3 spans 16 residues. The V gene end was trimmed by 0 bases and the J gene end by 2 bases; junction bases not matched to a gene: 5. CDR3 loop: CASSVGIGTAGNTIYF. CDR3 DNA sequence: TGTGCCAGCAGCGTAGGTATAGGGACAGCTGGAAACACCATATATTTT.

This chain links TRBV6-5 with TRBJ2-6; 7 positions agree with TRBD1. V lost 9 bases, J lost 5 bases, and 7 bases stayed unmatched. Germline CDR1 MNHEY, CDR2 SVGAGI. The CDR3 has 14 residues. Written as DNA, the CDR3 is TGTGCCAGTGAGACAGGGAATTGGGCCAACGTCCTGACTTTC. It is translated as CASETGNWANVLTF.

J is TRBJ1-1 and V is TRBV6-5, with TRBD1 identical over 9 bases. Per germline, CDR1 MNHEY and CDR2 SVGAGI. The CDR3 length is 14 residues. J lost 5 bases, V lost 5 bases, and 6 bases had no gene match. CDR3 protein: CASSRDRVRTEAFF. DNA for the CDR3: TGTGCCAGCAGTAGGGACAGGGTGCGAACTGAAGCTTTCTTT.

V usage is TRBV28 and J usage is TRBJ2-1; 9 bases agree with TRBD1. The germline CDR1 and CDR2 sequences are MDHEN and SYDVKM. J was trimmed by 3 bases and V by 6 bases; bases with no gene match: 6. The CDR3 loop spans 15 amino acids. CDR3 protein: CASRTTGGLYNEQFF. Written as DNA, the CDR3 is TGTGCCAGCAGAACGACAGGGGGACTCTACAATGAGCAGTTCTTC.

The J gene is TRBJ1-6, the V gene TRBV6-5, with 9 bases matching TRBD1. The V segment lost 7 bases and the J segment 10 bases; nucleotides outside the gene matches: 11. Germline CDR1 MNHEY, CDR2 SVGAGI. The CDR3 runs 15 residues. CDR3 in amino acids: CASNGPGQGLSPLHF. Written as DNA, the CDR3 is TGTGCCAGCAACGGACCGGGACAGGGCTTGTCACCCCTCCACTTT.

This sequence joins TRBV7-2 and TRBJ1-2, with 8 nucleotides matching TRBD1. The CDR3 extends over 14 amino acids. Germline V gene lookup returns CDR1 SGHTA and CDR2 FQGNSA. Trimming removed 5 bases from V and 7 bases from J; junction bases left unmatched: 9. CDR3 DNA: TGTGCCAGCAGCGCGGACAGGGCCCCGCCTGGCTACACCTTC. Translating gives CASSADRAPPGYTF.

V and J are TRBV19 and TRBJ1-3, with TRBD1 matching 8 bases. Germline CDR1 LNHDA, CDR2 SQIVND (reference sequence). This CDR3 has 15 amino acids. Trimming at V came to 5 bases and at J to 0 bases, leaving 3 bases not matched to a gene. The CDR3 is CASSWDRSSGNTIYF. The CDR3 coding sequence is TGTGCCAGTAGTTGGGACAGGAGCTCTGGAAACACCATATATTTT.

The chain combines TRBV5-6 with TRBJ2-2; 7 nucleotides align to TRBD2. This CDR3 is built from 14 residues. V shed 2 bases, J shed 4 bases, and the junction held 2 bases outside the gene matches. The germline V gene has CDR1 SGHDT and CDR2 YYEEEE. CDR3: CASSFGTTTGELFF. CDR3 nucleotide sequence: TGTGCCAGCAGCTTTGGGACTACCACCGGGGAGCTGTTTTTT.

CDR3 protein: CASSAPDRRDNEQFF. The DNA for the CDR3 is TGTGCCAGCAGCGCCCCGGACAGGCGGGACAATGAGCAGTTCTTC. The chain combines TRBV9 with TRBJ2-1, with 7 bases aligning to TRBD1. The junction had 8 bases not matched to a gene; V was cut back by 3 bases and J by 5 bases. Per germline, CDR1 SGDLS and CDR2 YYNGEE. The CDR3 contains 15 residues.

This clone appeared a few times. V gene TRBV25-1 combines with J gene TRBJ1-5; 8 positions agree with TRBD1. CDR3 length: 14 amino acids. Germline-derived CDR1 and CDR2 are MGHDK and SYGVNS. Losses at the gene ends were 3 bases for V and 6 bases for J; bases not matched to a gene: 4. The CDR3 reads CASSDGQGGQPQHF. The CDR3, as DNA: TGTGCCAGCAGTGATGGACAGGGCGGTCAGCCCCAGCATTTT.